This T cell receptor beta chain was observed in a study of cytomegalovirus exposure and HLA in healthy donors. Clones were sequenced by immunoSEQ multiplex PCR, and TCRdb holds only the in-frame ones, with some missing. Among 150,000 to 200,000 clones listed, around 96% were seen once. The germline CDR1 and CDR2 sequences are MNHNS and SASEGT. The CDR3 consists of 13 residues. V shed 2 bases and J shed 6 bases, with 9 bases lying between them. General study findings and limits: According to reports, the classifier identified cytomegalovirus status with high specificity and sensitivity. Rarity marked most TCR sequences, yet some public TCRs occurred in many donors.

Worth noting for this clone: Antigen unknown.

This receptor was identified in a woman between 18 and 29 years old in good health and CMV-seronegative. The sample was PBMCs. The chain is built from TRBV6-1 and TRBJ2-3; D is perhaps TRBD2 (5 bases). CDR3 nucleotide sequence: TGTGCCAGCAGTGAAAGGAAGCGGGATACGCAGTATTTT. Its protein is CASSERKRDTQYF.